Each of the 7 T cell receptor beta chains below was sequenced from the same sample in a study of tumor-infiltrating lymphocytes in primary liver carcinoma. Total RNA and DNA came together from about 21-30 mg of bulk tissue without cell sorting. From about 0.5 ug of total RNA, TCR beta-specific cDNA was reverse-transcribed using a constant-region primer. Sequencing libraries for TCR beta derived from three nested multiplex PCR rounds that used slightly modified ARM-PCR. Use of TRBV1-TRBV30 forward primers with a C-beta reverse primer characterized the first two PCR rounds, which lasted about 9 cycles each. TCRdb redid the calling of the multiplex PCR reads with MiXCR, one entry per CDR3 protein. The sample carries some 21,000 distinct CDR3 sequences, around 79% recorded once. The specimen sequenced was liver tumor tissue from sampling region 1. The sample's subset: tumor region T1, superior pole. Receptors were obtained from a woman aged 25 to 39 with primary liver carcinoma and hepatitis B virus infection.

Comments on this clonotype: An end of the junction does not agree with germline; a read error may underlie this. V is TRBV4-3 and J is TRBJ2-1, with D unclear. Germline CDR1 LGHNA, CDR2 YSLEER. This CDR3 is 14 amino acids long. CDR3 DNA: TGCGACAGCAACCACACAGAGTTGGTTAATGAACAGTTCTTC. The encoded protein is CDSNHTELVNEQFF.

For this clonotype: A junction end diverges from the germline sequence, so it may reflect a read error. V and J are TRBV5-4 and TRBJ2-3, with D possibly matching TRBD1 (5 bases). This CDR3 is built from 17 residues. Germline CDR1 reads SGHNT; CDR2 reads YYREEE (reference sequence). The CDR3 coding sequence is TGTACCAGCAGCGTAGACGGACACCCTCCACCCACAGATATACAGTATTTT. Its protein product is CTSSVDGHPPPTDIQYF.

In regard to this clonotype: The junction departs from germline at one end; a sequencing error may be responsible. The chain joins TRBV4-3 to TRBJ2-1; possible D gene TRBD2, 6 bases. There are 16 residues in the CDR3. From germline, CDR1 is LGHNA and CDR2 YSLEER. The CDR3 nucleotides read TGCGCCAGCAGCCAAAATGCGGGAAGCTCCTACTATGAACAGTTCTTC. Its protein is CASSQNAGSSYYEQFF.

Concerning this clonotype itself: A read error may be the cause here, since a much bigger clone is one base away. The CDR3 bases are TGTGCCGGCAGCCCCTATTTGAACACTGAAGCTTTCTTT. Translation: CAGSPYLNTEAFF. The chain joins TRBV7-3 to TRBJ1-1; D not certain. The CDR3 loop spans 13 amino acids. CDR1 is SGHTA, CDR2 FQGTGA, per germline.

Concerning this clonotype itself: Relative to the germline gene, one junction end is altered; a read error may explain this. The chain carries TRBV5-4 and TRBJ1-6, with D unclear. Per the germline V gene, CDR1 is SGHNT and CDR2 is YYREEE (reference sequence). This CDR3 region has 17 residues. The CDR3 region is CVSSSQSRGFANSPLHF. The CDR3, as DNA: TGTGTCAGCAGCTCACAAAGCCGTGGGTTTGCGAATTCACCCCTCCACTTC.

Notes on this clonotype: The junction departs from germline at one end; a sequencing error may be responsible. The chain combines TRBV7-9 with TRBJ2-5; possible D gene TRBD1, 5 bases. The CDR3 has 13 amino acids. From germline, CDR1 is SEHNR and CDR2 FQNEAQ (reference sequence). The CDR3 loop is CTSSLLKGETQYF. In DNA, the CDR3 is TGTACCAGCAGCTTATTAAAGGGGGAGACCCAGTACTTC.

Details on this clonotype: Because it lacks the conserved phenylalanine or tryptophan at the end, this CDR3 is likely a read error. V is TRBV6-1 and J is TRBJ2-2, with D perhaps matching TRBD2 (5 bases). Germline-derived CDR1 and CDR2 are MNHNS and SASEGT. The CDR3 has 19 amino acids. CDR3 coding DNA: TGTGCCAGTAGTGAAACCCTTCCCGAGGGCGCCGCGAACACCGGGGAGCTGTTTTAT. Translation gives CASSETLPEGAANTGELFY.